The 5 T cell receptor beta chains reported below all come from one sample, sequenced in a study of blood T cell repertoires in COVID-19. TCRdb's copy holds only in-frame clones and misses some; the assay was immunoSEQ multiplex PCR. Of under 300,000 clones detected, 75% to 85% appear once; the ten largest clones hold around 5.2%. The sample taken for sequencing was peripheral blood. All receptors come from a human donor in a cohort sampled during active COVID-19.

V and J are TRBV7-9 and TRBJ2-7; 9 bases are a match to TRBD1. Trimming removed 3 bases from V and 6 bases from J; junction bases left unmatched: 9. CDR3 length equals 15 residues. In germline, CDR1 is SEHNR, CDR2 FQNEAQ (reference sequence). CDR3: CASSFTGTGSREQYF. The CDR3 DNA reads as TGTGCCAGCAGCTTCACCGGGACAGGGTCCCGCGAGCAGTACTTC.

The gene calls are TRBV5-1 and TRBJ2-5; D is possibly TRBD2 (6 bases). V was trimmed by 2 bases and J by 4 bases, leaving 12 bases between them. Germline V gives CDR1 SGHRS, CDR2 YFSETQ. CDR3 length: 14 residues. The CDR3 sequence: CASSFGGGRETQYF. The CDR3 DNA follows: TGCGCCAGCAGCTTTGGCGGAGGGCGAGAGACCCAGTACTTC.

This chain connects TRBV11-2 to TRBJ2-5; 8 bases match TRBD2. Trimming removed 5 bases from V and 3 bases from J; junction bases left unmatched: 5. The CDR3 contains 14 residues. Germline CDR1 SGHAT, CDR2 FQNNGV. DNA of the CDR3: TGTGCCAGCAGCCGGACTAGCAGGGAAGAGACCCAGTACTTC. Translated, it gives CASSRTSREETQYF.

This clone was picked up one time. V usage is TRBV5-4 and J usage is TRBJ1-1; D not certain. CDR3 length equals 14 residues. Germline V gene lookup returns CDR1 SGHNT and CDR2 YYREEE (reference sequence). Trimming removed 4 bases at V and 3 bases at J, with 13 bases between. The CDR3 loop is CASSPGGKDTEAFF. The CDR3 DNA reads as TGTGCCAGCAGCCCCGGAGGGAAGGACACTGAAGCTTTCTTT.

The V and J genes are TRBV16 and TRBJ1-1; TRBD1 might be the D (5 bases). The germline gives CDR1 KGHSY, CDR2 FQNENV. This CDR3 spans 14 amino acids. Trimming took 0 bases from V and 6 from J, leaving 11 bases between them. DNA for the CDR3: TGTGCCAGCAGCCAATCCAAGGGGTTGGCTGAAGCTTTCTTT. Translation: CASSQSKGLAEAFF. Full variable domain (remainder filled in from reference TRBV16 and TRBJ1-1): GEEVAQTPKHLVRGEGQKAKLYCAPIKGHSYVFWYQQVLKNEFKFLISFQNENVFDETGMPKERFSAKCLPNSPCSLEIQATKLEDSAVYFCASSQSKGLAEAFFGQGTRLTVV.